This entry lists 24 T cell receptor beta chains sequenced from one sample in a study of OX40 agonist ivuxolimab in advanced cancers. The method was immunoSEQ multiplex PCR; TCRdb's version includes in-frame clones alone and lacks a portion of them. The sample carries approximately 68,000 clones, about four fifths recorded once. The source was CD4+ or CD8+ T cells sorted from blood, collected in a trial of the OX40 agonist ivuxolimab. The source of these receptors is an adult with an advanced solid tumor such as melanoma, head and neck, liver or kidney cancer.

V gene TRBV30 combines with J gene TRBJ1-3; D remains unclear. Germline V CDR1 and CDR2: GTSNPN, SVGIG (reference sequence). The CDR3 runs to 13 residues. The germline V and J ends were trimmed by 5 bases and 3 bases, with 11 bases remaining between them. The CDR3 reads CAWEGGFGNTIYF. The CDR3, as DNA: TGTGCCTGGGAAGGAGGGTTTGGAAACACCATATATTTT.

The chain is built from TRBV10-1 and TRBJ2-5; no firm D call. This CDR3 spans 13 amino acids. The V gene lost 0 bases and the J gene lost 5 bases, with 7 bases spanning the gap. The V gene's germline CDR1 is WNHNN and CDR2 SYGVQD (reference sequence). CDR3 nucleotides: TGCGCCAGCAGTGAGTCTCTGGGGGAGACCCAGTACTTC. It encodes CASSESLGETQYF.

The chain carries TRBV2 and TRBJ1-1; 9 nucleotides line up with TRBD1. Germline trimming cut 4 bases from V and 1 base from J; bases unmatched to any gene: 4. Germline V gene data show CDR1 as SNHLY and CDR2 as FYNNEI. This CDR3 comprises 15 residues. CDR3 sequence reads: CASSAPGQGNTEAFF. In DNA form, the CDR3 reads TGTGCCAGCAGTGCACCGGGACAGGGGAACACTGAAGCTTTCTTT.

The chain carries TRBV28 and TRBJ1-2; 10 bases map to TRBD1. Unmatched junction bases numbered 13, after V lost 5 bases and J lost 7 bases. Looked up from germline, CDR1 is MDHEN and CDR2 is SYDVKM. The CDR3 contains 16 residues. The DNA for the CDR3 is TGTGCCAGCAGTCCATATACCGGGACAGGGGAGTTTGGCTACACCTTC. Its protein product is CASSPYTGTGEFGYTF.

The CDR3 sequence is CASSELSRGIGNTIYF. The CDR3, as DNA: TGTGCCAGCAGTGAATTATCGCGGGGGATCGGAAACACCATATATTTT. The J gene is TRBJ1-3, the V gene TRBV6-1, with TRBD1 as a possible D gene (5 bases). Germline V lookup: CDR1 MNHNS, CDR2 SASEGT. V lost 2 bases and J 4 bases, leaving 15 bases between the germline ends. CDR3 length: 16 amino acids.

About this clone: Relative to the germline gene, one junction end is altered; a read error may explain this. The chain employs TRBV6-1 and TRBJ2-1, with D perhaps being TRBD1 or TRBD2 (5 bases each). The CDR3 spans 16 residues. From germline, CDR1 is MNHNS and CDR2 SASEGT. CDR3 amino acids: CASSEYPGTSFNEQFF. DNA for the CDR3: TGTGCCAGCAGTGAATACCCCGGGACGTCCTTCAATGAGCAGTTCTTC.

The gene calls are TRBV18 and TRBJ1-1; no firm D call. Deletions cut 6 bases from V and 1 base from J, with 9 bases between. Per germline, CDR1 KGHSH and CDR2 LQKENI. The CDR3 covers 13 residues. As DNA, the CDR3 is TGTGCCAGCTCCTCCGAGGGGAACACTGAAGCTTTCTTT. Its protein is CASSSEGNTEAFF.

The V gene is TRBV27, the J gene TRBJ2-3; 10 bases are a match to TRBD1. The V gene end was trimmed by 9 bases and the J gene end by 1 base; junction bases not matched to a gene: 19. Germline loops: CDR1 MNHEY, CDR2 SMNVEV (reference sequence). This CDR3 comprises 19 residues. The CDR3 DNA sequence: TGTGCCAGGAATCCCGGGACAGGGGCCGGAGGGCAGGGCACAGATACGCAGTATTTT. Translating it yields CARNPGTGAGGQGTDTQYF.

The gene calls are TRBV6-5 and TRBJ1-2; the match to TRBD1 covers 8 bases. CDR3 size: 15 residues. The J segment lost 4 bases and the V segment lost 4 bases, leaving 8 bases of the junction unmatched. The germline gives CDR1 MNHEY, CDR2 SVGAGI. The CDR3 is CASSLTGEWIYGYTF. CDR3 coding DNA: TGTGCCAGCAGTTTGACAGGGGAGTGGATCTATGGCTACACCTTC.

CDR3 sequence (DNA): TGTGCCAGTAGGTACAAGAACACCGGGGAGCTGTTTTTT. Its protein is CASRYKNTGELFF. The chain has TRBV19 and TRBJ2-2; D ambiguous. The CDR3 runs to 13 residues. CDR1 and CDR2 (germline): LNHDA, SQIVND (reference sequence). The ends were cut back, 6 bases at V and 1 base at J, with 6 bases in the middle.

In its sample, this clone was seen once. This chain connects TRBV29-1 to TRBJ1-2; tentative D call: TRBD1 (5 bases). Germline V gene lookup returns CDR1 SQVTM and CDR2 ANQGSEA. The CDR3 spans 15 residues. V was pared by 2 bases and J by 7 bases, with 20 bases between. CDR3 amino acids: CSVEPWGEMAGGYTF. CDR3 DNA sequence: TGCAGCGTTGAACCATGGGGGGAAATGGCGGGTGGCTACACCTTC. The full variable domain, its missing parts supplied by reference TRBV29-1 and TRBJ1-2, is SAVISQKPSRDICQRGTSLTIQCQVDSQVTMMFWYRQQPGQSLTLIATANQGSEATYESGFVIDKFPISRPNLTFSTLTVSNMSPEDSSIYLCSVEPWGEMAGGYTFGSGTRLTVV.

The V call is TRBV5-4, the J call TRBJ2-7; D may match TRBD1 or TRBD2 (5 bases each). This CDR3 contains 14 residues. V dropped 2 bases and J dropped 6 bases, with 15 bases sitting between them. Germline V CDR1 and CDR2: SGHNT, YYREEE (reference sequence). CDR3 sequence reads: CASSFQLGTGEQYF. In nucleotides, the CDR3 is TGTGCCAGCAGCTTCCAGCTGGGGACGGGCGAGCAGTACTTC.

This chain joins TRBV5-4 and TRBJ2-1; D is possibly TRBD2 (5 bases). Trimming took off 5 bases at V and 6 bases at J, with 15 bases between the two ends. The V gene's germline CDR1 is SGHNT and CDR2 YYREEE (reference sequence). The CDR3 spans 14 residues. CDR3 sequence: CASSFDLASNEQFF. The CDR3 DNA reads TGTGCCAGCAGTTTCGATCTAGCCTCCAATGAGCAGTTCTTC.

The chain employs TRBV6-1 and TRBJ2-4; TRBD2 aligns across 13 bases. There are 20 residues in the CDR3. Germline lookup yields CDR1 MNHNS and CDR2 SASEGT. J lost 4 bases, V lost 4 bases, and 16 bases had no gene match. CDR3 protein: CASSAPGLAGSGDGKNIQYF. Here the CDR3 DNA reads TGTGCCAGCAGTGCACCGGGACTAGCGGGAAGCGGGGACGGGAAAAACATTCAGTACTTC.

The J gene is TRBJ2-1, the V gene TRBV7-8, with a tentative D call TRBD1 (5 bases). This CDR3 is 15 amino acids long. CDR1 SGHVS and CDR2 FQNEAQ come from the germline V gene. V lost 0 bases, J lost 5 bases, and 11 bases lay in between. As DNA, the CDR3 is TGTGCCAGCAGCTTAGCTGAGACAGAAAACAATGAGCAGTTCTTC. Residues: CASSLAETENNEQFF. Using reference TRBV7-8 and TRBJ2-1 for the parts outside the CDR3, the full variable domain is GAGVSQSPRYKVAKRGQDVALRCDPISGHVSLFWYQQALGQGPEFLTYFQNEAQLDKSGLPSDRFFAERPEGSVSTLKIQRTQQEDSAVYLCASSLAETENNEQFFGPGTRLTVL.

The rearrangement joins TRBV11-2 to TRBJ2-7, with D possibly TRBD1 on 6 matching bases. V lost 5 bases and J 3 bases, leaving 17 bases between the germline ends. The CDR3 consists of 15 residues. From germline, CDR1 is SGHAT and CDR2 FQNNGV. The CDR3 protein is CASSQPRGKDYEQYF. The DNA for the CDR3 is TGTGCCAGCAGCCAACCCAGGGGAAAGGACTACGAGCAGTACTTC.

The chain combines TRBV19 with TRBJ2-1; 7 bases are a match to TRBD1. The CDR3 covers 13 residues. The V gene's germline CDR1 is LNHDA and CDR2 SQIVND (reference sequence). Unmatched junction bases numbered 4, after V lost 4 bases and J lost 7 bases. The CDR3 DNA is TGTGCCAGTAGTACACAGGGGATGAATGAGCAGTTCTTC. As protein: CASSTQGMNEQFF.

The chain recombines TRBV19 with TRBJ1-4; no reliable D call. CDR1 is LNHDA and CDR2 is SQIVND in the germline V gene (reference sequence). The CDR3 has 14 amino acids. The V end was cut by 3 bases, the J end by 4 bases, with 9 bases between. CDR3 coding DNA: TGTGCCAGTAGTATCGTCAGTTTTAATGAAAAACTGTTTTTT. This sequence encodes CASSIVSFNEKLFF.

This chain connects TRBV7-2 to TRBJ1-2, with TRBD1 as a possible D gene (5 bases). V dropped 0 bases and J dropped 7 bases, with 15 bases sitting between them. The germline V gene encodes CDR1 SGHTA and CDR2 FQGNSA. CDR3 length: 15 amino acids. CDR3 region: CASSLAGSGALGYTF. Here the CDR3 DNA reads TGTGCCAGCAGCTTAGCAGGCAGTGGGGCGCTTGGCTACACCTTC.

About this clone: The DNA is left out, because the CDR3 cannot be placed on it with certainty; the CDR3 is given as TCRdb lists it. The chain recombines TRBV21-1 with TRBJ2-1. TRBV21-1 is listed as a pseudogene. The CDR3 length equals 17 residues, ends included. The CDR3 reads CASSPEVAKGTWNEQFF.

J is TRBJ1-2 and V is TRBV5-6; TRBD1 aligns across 8 bases. Germline CDR1 and CDR2: SGHDT and YYEEEE. Trimming at V came to 2 bases and at J to 6 bases, leaving 6 bases not matched to a gene. This CDR3 comprises 14 residues. The DNA of the CDR3 is TGTGCCAGCAGCTTTCGGCAGGGGGCGCATGGCTACACCTTC. Encoded protein: CASSFRQGAHGYTF.

The V gene is TRBV25-1, the J gene TRBJ2-5; 7 nucleotides agree with TRBD2. The germline gives CDR1 MGHDK, CDR2 SYGVNS. The V and J ends lost 3 bases and 1 base, in that order; junction bases with no gene match: 2. CDR3 length equals 14 residues. This CDR3 is CASSEPSGQETQYF. Written as DNA, the CDR3 is TGTGCCAGCAGTGAGCCTAGCGGCCAAGAGACCCAGTACTTC.

The V and J genes are TRBV19 and TRBJ1-5; a possible D gene is TRBD1 (6 bases). V was pared by 0 bases and J by 2 bases, with 17 bases between. The V gene's germline CDR1 is LNHDA and CDR2 SQIVND (reference sequence). CDR3 size: 18 residues. The CDR3 region is CASSIDRGGAVGNQPQHF. The CDR3 nucleotides are TGTGCCAGTAGTATAGATCGAGGGGGGGCTGTAGGCAATCAGCCCCAGCATTTT. The variable domain in full, with the rest retrieved from reference TRBV19 and TRBJ1-5, is DGGITQSPKYLFRKEGQNVTLSCEQNLNHDAMYWYRQDPGQGLRLIYYSQIVNDFQKGDIAEGYSVSREKKESFPLTVTSAQKNPTAFYLCASSIDRGGAVGNQPQHFGDGTRLSIL.

This clone occurred a few times. The J gene is TRBJ1-2, the V gene TRBV27, with TRBD1 as a possible D gene (6 bases). V dropped 4 bases and J dropped 3 bases, with 18 bases sitting between them. The CDR3 spans 16 residues. Germline loops: CDR1 MNHEY, CDR2 SMNVEV (reference sequence). CDR3 sequence (DNA): TGTGCCAGCAGTTCCTCGATTTTCGGGGGCGACTATGGCTACACCTTC. As protein: CASSSSIFGGDYGYTF.